This TCR beta chain came from a study of CD8 T cells in Susac syndrome. V lost 5 bases to trimming and J lost 3 bases, with 13 bases between them. The CDR3 sequence is 14 residues long. CDR1 is SEHNR and CDR2 is FQNEAQ in the germline V gene (reference sequence). Random hexamers served to reverse transcribe about 0.45 to 1 ug RNA. It was immunoSEQ multiplex PCR that amplified TCR beta CDR3 across 54 Vbeta and 13 Jbeta. TCRdb passed the immunoSEQ multiplex PCR reads through MiXCR, listing each CDR3 protein once. The table records around 150,000 distinct CDR3 sequences, just under 95% of them present only once. The sequenced target, TCR beta, came from blood CD8+ and CD4+ T cells. Controls were healthy donors chosen to match patients in age and sex. The authors negatively isolated CD8+ and CD4+ T cells and FACS-enriched TEMRA cells.

The genes are TRBV7-9 and TRBJ1-1, with unresolved D. The clonotype originates from a human donor in good health. Sequencing used CD4+ T cells from PBMCs. This CDR3 is CASSIGQSYTEAFF. The CDR3 coding sequence is TGTGCCAGCAGCATCGGGCAGAGTTACACTGAAGCTTTCTTT. The full variable domain, rest sourced from reference TRBV7-9 and TRBJ1-1, is DTGVSQNPRHKITKRGQNVTFRCDPISEHNRLYWYRQTLGQGPEFLTYFQNEAQLEKSRLLSDRFSAERPKGSFSTLEIQRTEQGDSAMYLCASSIGQSYTEAFFGQGTRLTVV.